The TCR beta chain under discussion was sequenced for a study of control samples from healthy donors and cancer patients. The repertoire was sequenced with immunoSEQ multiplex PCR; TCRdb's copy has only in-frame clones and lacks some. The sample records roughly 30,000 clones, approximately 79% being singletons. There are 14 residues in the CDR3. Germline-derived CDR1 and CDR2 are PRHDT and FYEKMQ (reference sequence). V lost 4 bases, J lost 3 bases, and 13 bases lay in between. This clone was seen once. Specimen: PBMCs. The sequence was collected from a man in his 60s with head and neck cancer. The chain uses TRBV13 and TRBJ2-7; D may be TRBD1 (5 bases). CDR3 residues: CASSSLPDSYEQYF. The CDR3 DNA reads TGTGCCAGCAGCTCCCTACCCGACAGCTACGAGCAGTACTTC.